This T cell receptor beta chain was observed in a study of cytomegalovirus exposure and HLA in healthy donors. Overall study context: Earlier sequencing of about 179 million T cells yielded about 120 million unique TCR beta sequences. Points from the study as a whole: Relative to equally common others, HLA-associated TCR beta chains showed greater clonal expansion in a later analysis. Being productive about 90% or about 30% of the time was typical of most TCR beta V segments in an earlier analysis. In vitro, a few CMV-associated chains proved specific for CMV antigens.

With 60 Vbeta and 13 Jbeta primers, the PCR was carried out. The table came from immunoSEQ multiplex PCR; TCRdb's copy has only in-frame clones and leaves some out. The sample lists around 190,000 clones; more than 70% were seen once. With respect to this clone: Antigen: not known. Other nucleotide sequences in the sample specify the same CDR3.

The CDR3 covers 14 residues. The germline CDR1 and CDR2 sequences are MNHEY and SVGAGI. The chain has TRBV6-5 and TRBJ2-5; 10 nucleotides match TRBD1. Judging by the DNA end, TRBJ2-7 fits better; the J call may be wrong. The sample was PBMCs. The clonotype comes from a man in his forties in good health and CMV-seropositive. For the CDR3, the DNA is TGTGCCAGCAGCTTCGACAGGGGGCCGTACGAGCAGTACTTC. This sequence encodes CASSFDRGPYEQYF.